The next 14 T cell receptor beta chains were all read from a single sample in a study of T cells after yellow fever vaccination. TCRdb analysed the 5' RACE reads with MiXCR anew, one entry per CDR3 protein. The repertoire holds 150,000 to 200,000 distinct CDR3 sequences, with approximately 10% as singletons. The sequencing here drew on CD8+ T cells sorted from PBMCs, taken 15 days after the yellow fever booster vaccination. These receptors originate from a man between 18 and 29 years old who received the YFV17D yellow fever vaccine.

This clonotype has more than one count but fewer than ten. The chain combines TRBV11-2 with TRBJ1-2, with D possibly matching TRBD1 (5 bases). There are 14 residues in the CDR3. Trimming took off 4 bases at V and 4 bases at J, with 13 bases between the two ends. Germline CDR1 and CDR2: SGHAT and FQNNGV. As DNA, the CDR3 is TGTGCCAGCAGCTCCGGGACTTATGGCTATGGCTACACCTTC. It encodes CASSSGTYGYGYTF.

This clonotype was seen many times. The chain carries TRBV28 and TRBJ1-4; D call uncertain. CDR3 size: 14 residues. Deletions cut 11 bases from V and 3 bases from J, with 16 bases between. The germline V gene has CDR1 MDHEN and CDR2 SYDVKM. DNA for the CDR3: TGTGCCTCCGGGCAGCTTCTCTCTAATGAAAAACTGTTTTTT. Translation: CASGQLLSNEKLFF.

The table lists this clonotype with a few counts. The V call is TRBV29-1, the J call TRBJ1-4; 7 bases match TRBD1. Looked up from germline, CDR1 is SQVTM and CDR2 is ANQGSEA. The CDR3 totals 12 residues. J lost 4 bases, V lost 7 bases, and 3 bases had no gene match. CDR3 loop: CSAQGGNEKLFF. The CDR3 coding sequence is TGCAGCGCCCAGGGGGGTAATGAAAAACTGTTTTTT.

The chain is built from TRBV11-2 and TRBJ2-1; 9 bases map to TRBD1. This CDR3 spans 15 amino acids. V lost 5 bases, J lost 6 bases, and 8 bases stayed unmatched. Germline V gene data show CDR1 as SGHAT and CDR2 as FQNNGV. CDR3 sequence: CASSPEQGAGNEQFF. The CDR3 coding sequence is TGTGCCAGCAGCCCGGAACAGGGGGCAGGCAATGAGCAGTTCTTC.

At least ten counts were recorded for this clonotype. The CDR3 sequence is CASSSYEQYF. The CDR3 DNA sequence: TGTGCCAGCAGCTCCTACGAGCAGTACTTC. The chain is built from TRBV5-7 and TRBJ2-7; no reliable D call. TRBV5-7 is given ORF status, its function remaining uncertain. V was trimmed by 3 bases and J by 2 bases, leaving 0 bases between them. The CDR3 has 10 residues.

This clonotype was seen a few times. The genes are TRBV29-1 and TRBJ2-1; 12 bases agree with TRBD1. The V gene end was trimmed by 2 bases and the J gene end by 13 bases; junction bases not matched to a gene: 6. The CDR3 is 13 residues long. CDR1 is SQVTM and CDR2 is ANQGSEA in the germline V gene. The CDR3 region is CSVESGQGARQFF. The CDR3 DNA sequence: TGCAGCGTTGAATCGGGACAGGGGGCGAGACAGTTCTTC.

This clonotype was detected a few times. This chain links TRBV4-3 with TRBJ2-1, with 8 bases matching TRBD2. V gave up 0 bases and J gave up 2 bases; unmatched junction bases: 0. Germline CDR1 reads LGHNA; CDR2 reads YSLEER. This CDR3 region has 15 residues. CDR3 nucleotides: TGCGCCAGCAGCCAAGATAGCGGGACCTACAATGAGCAGTTCTTC. Its protein product is CASSQDSGTYNEQFF.

V is TRBV6-2 or TRBV6-3 and J is TRBJ2-7, with TRBD1 as a possible D gene (6 bases). CDR3 length: 16 residues. V was trimmed by 6 bases and J by 0 bases, leaving 18 bases between them. CDR1 and CDR2 from the germline V gene are MNHEY and SVGEGT. CDR3 bases: TGTGCCAGCAGACTGTCCAGGGGTCTTCGCTCCTACGAGCAGTACTTC. Residues: CASRLSRGLRSYEQYF.

Comment on this clonotype: One end of the junction fails to match germline, which may point to a read error. The gene calls are TRBV5-1 and TRBJ2-7; TRBD1 is a possible D gene (7 bases). The CDR3 covers 14 residues. In germline, CDR1 is SGHRS, CDR2 YFSETQ. CDR3 DNA: TGCCCCAGCACTCGCAGGGGGGCCCCCTACGAGCAGTACTTC. Protein sequence: CPSTRRGAPYEQYF.

CDR3 amino acids: CASGRAYPLNTEAFF. DNA for the CDR3: TGTGCCAGCGGGAGGGCCTACCCTTTGAACACTGAAGCTTTCTTT. This chain connects TRBV21-1 to TRBJ1-1. TRBV21-1 is reported as a pseudogene. This CDR3 region has 15 residues.

This clonotype showed up just a few times. This sequence joins TRBV6-6 and TRBJ1-2; D is unclear. Trimming removed 6 bases from V and 3 bases from J, with 20 bases in between. The CDR3 sequence is 16 residues long. From germline, CDR1 is MNHNY and CDR2 SVGAGI (reference sequence). The CDR3 here is CASSDTKLGADYGYTF. In DNA, the CDR3 is TGTGCCAGCAGCGATACAAAACTCGGCGCAGACTATGGCTACACCTTC.

Only a few counts were recorded for this clonotype. The chain has TRBV6-2 or TRBV6-3 and TRBJ2-7; no clear D. CDR3 size: 12 residues. V was pared by 0 bases and J by 6 bases, with 6 bases between. Germline-derived CDR1 and CDR2 are MNHEY and SVGEGT. The chain's CDR3 is CASSYSGFEQYV. CDR3 bases: TGTGCCAGCAGTTACTCGGGGTTCGAGCAGTACGTC.

This clonotype was seen a few times. The chain has TRBV6-5 and TRBJ2-3, with D maybe TRBD2 (6 bases). In germline, CDR1 is MNHEY, CDR2 SVGAGI. This CDR3 spans 15 amino acids. V was trimmed by 4 bases and J by 4 bases, leaving 15 bases between them. The CDR3 DNA follows: TGTGCCAGCAGTTCTGCGGGCTGGGGGGCAGATACGCAGTATTTT. It is translated as CASSSAGWGADTQYF.

This clonotype was found many times. The J gene is TRBJ2-6, the V gene TRBV10-3; maybe TRBD1 (6 bases). V was pared by 9 bases and J by 0 bases, with 18 bases between. The CDR3 length is 17 residues. The germline gives CDR1 ENHRY, CDR2 SYGVKD. The CDR3 is CAIMATQGRSGANVLTF. The CDR3 DNA reads as TGTGCCATAATGGCAACCCAGGGGCGCTCTGGGGCCAACGTCCTGACTTTC.